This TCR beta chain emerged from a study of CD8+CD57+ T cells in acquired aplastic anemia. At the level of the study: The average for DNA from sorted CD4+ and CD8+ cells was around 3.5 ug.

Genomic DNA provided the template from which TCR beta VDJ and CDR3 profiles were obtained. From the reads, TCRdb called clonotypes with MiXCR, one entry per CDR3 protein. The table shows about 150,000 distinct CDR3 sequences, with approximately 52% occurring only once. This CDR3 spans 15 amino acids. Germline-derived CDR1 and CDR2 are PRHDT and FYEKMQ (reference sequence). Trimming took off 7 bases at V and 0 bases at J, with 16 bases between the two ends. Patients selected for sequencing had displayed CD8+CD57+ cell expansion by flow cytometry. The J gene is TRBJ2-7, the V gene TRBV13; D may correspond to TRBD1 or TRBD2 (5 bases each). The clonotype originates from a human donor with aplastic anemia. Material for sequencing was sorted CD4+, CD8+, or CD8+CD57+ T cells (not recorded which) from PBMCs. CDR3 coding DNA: TGTGCCAGCATGCCCTGGGGGAAAAGCTCCTACGAGCAGTACTTC. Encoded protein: CASMPWGKSSYEQYF.